Listed below are T cell receptor beta chains from one sample, sequenced in a study of cytomegalovirus exposure and HLA in healthy donors. Measured with immunoSEQ multiplex PCR; TCRdb has only the in-frame clones, and not every one. The data hold approximately 85,000 clones, with 80% observed a single time. Sample: PBMCs. These receptors came from a man between 45 and 60 years old in good health and CMV-seropositive. The CDR3 runs from the conserved cysteine through the conserved F or W. D genes are given only for firm matches. Clone size, where shown, is once, few, many, or a class for clones that have expanded.

NA,NA,TRBV18,TRBJ2-1,TGTGCCAGCTCACCCGCCTTAGAGATCAATGAGCAGTTCTTC,CASSPALEINEQFF
TRBD1,NA,TRBV30,TRBJ1-3,TGTGCCTGGAGAGGGACAGCTGGAAACACCATATATTTT,CAWRGTAGNTIYF
NA,few,TRBV7-9,TRBJ2-7,TGTGCCAGCAGCCCCCGACAGGGTTCAACCGGGAGCGAGCAGTACTTC,CASSPRQGSTGSEQYF
TRBD1,NA,TRBV2,TRBJ1-1,TGTGCCAGCAGTGAATATCCGACCCGTTCCGGGACAGGGGTAACTGAAGCTTTCTTT,CASSEYPTRSGTGVTEAFF
NA,few,TRBV6-6,TRBJ2-7,TGTGCCAGCAGTTACGGTCGGGACGAGCAGTACTTC,CASSYGRDEQYF
TRBD1,NA,TRBV6-5,TRBJ2-2,TGTGCCAGCAGCGGACAGGTCACCGGGGAGCTGTTTTTT,CASSGQVTGELFF
NA,NA,TRBV6-1,TRBJ1-1,TGTGCCAGCAGTAGGGGGAACACTGAAGCTTTCTTT,CASSRGNTEAFF
TRBD1,NA,TRBV6-5,TRBJ1-4,TGTGCCAGCAGGGGACAGGGTAATGAAAAACTGTTTTTT,CASRGQGNEKLFF
NA,NA,TRBV5-5,TRBJ1-1,TGTGCCAGCAGCTTGGGGACAATAGGGTTGACTGAAGCTTTCTTT,CASSLGTIGLTEAFF
TRBD1,NA,TRBV19,TRBJ2-5,TGTGCCAGTAGTAGAGGATGGACAGGGAAAGAGACCCAGTACTTC,CASSRGWTGKETQYF
NA,NA,TRBV5-1,TRBJ2-2,TGCGCCAGCAGCCCAACTAGTACCGGGGAGCTGTTTTTT,CASSPTSTGELFF
TRBD1,NA,TRBV9,TRBJ1-3,TGTGCCAGCAGCGTCCGCGGGGACAGGGCGTCTGGAAACACCATATATTTT,CASSVRGDRASGNTIYF
NA,few,TRBV30,TRBJ1-3,TGTGCCTGGAGTCCGAGCTCTGGAAACACCATATATTTT,CAWSPSSGNTIYF
NA,NA,TRBV27,TRBJ1-1,TGTGCCAGCAGTCCCTCGGACAGTCTGAACACTGAAGCTTTCTTT,CASSPSDSLNTEAFF
TRBD1,NA,TRBV18,TRBJ2-3,TGTGCCAGCTCATCCCAGGACAGGGAAGATACGCAGTATTTT,CASSSQDREDTQYF
TRBD2,once,TRBV9,TRBJ2-3,TGTGCCAGCAGCGATCCGGGGGGAGGCACAGATACGCAGTATTTT,CASSDPGGGTDTQYF
NA,NA,TRBV29-1,TRBJ2-1,TGCAGCGTAGCAGGGTCTCGGCGTTTGACGGGTGAGCAGTTCTTC,CSVAGSRRLTGEQFF
NA,NA,TRBV6-1,TRBJ1-2,TGTGCCAGCAGTTCCCTAGACGGCTATGGCTACACCTTC,CASSSLDGYGYTF
NA,NA,TRBV4-2,TRBJ2-5,TGTGCCAGCAGCCCTGCCAACCAGGCCGGCCAGCGGATTGAGACCCAGTACTTC,CASSPANQAGQRIETQYF
NA,NA,TRBV2,TRBJ2-7,TGTGCCAGCAGTGAAAGCGGAGCCTACGAGCAGTACTTC,CASSESGAYEQYF